Sequencing of this T cell receptor beta chain was carried out in a study of control samples from healthy donors and cancer patients (dated by TCRdb to the early 2020s). The CDR3 numbers 13 residues from cysteine through phenylalanine. Only the CDR3 part of the read is kept: 39 bases, read in frame from the first base. With respect to this clone: No antigen is known for it. Base-call qualities are not available, and no considerably larger clone is one nucleotide away.

Libraries were prepared through the immunoSEQ multiplex PCR assay. The table was pulled from immuneACCESS by TCRdb, which kept in-frame rearrangements only. Such tables lose some clones; where checked, under half of the loss comes from unresolved V genes, and the rest has no known cause. The table for this sample lists 150,000 to 200,000 clones; around 91% of them were counted only once. About 1.6% of the sample goes to the ten largest clones. Sequenced input: blood. Rearrangement joined TRBV12-2 to TRBJ1-1; no check of the table's D call, TRBD1, against the DNA was made. TRBV12-2 is assigned pseudogene status. This TCR came from a woman in her 30s in good health. The CDR3 is CASRTGRNTEAFF. The nucleotides read TGTGCAAGTCGGACAGGGCGGAACACTGAAGCTTTCTTT.